This T cell receptor beta chain was identified during a study of T-cell reconstitution after alpha-beta-depleted transplantation in children. This clonotype was seen repeatedly, ten times or more. This CDR3 comprises 15 residues. Trimming removed 2 bases at V and 6 bases at J, with 15 bases between. The V gene's germline CDR1 is KGHDR and CDR2 SFDVKD. The library targeted TCRbeta and was prepared with unique molecular identifiers. TCRdb reanalysed the PCR reads using MiXCR and keeps one entry per CDR3 protein. This table holds fewer than 550,000 distinct CDR3 sequences, about an eighth found once. This specimen was PBMCs, mostly from graft donor cells, taken 180 days after TCRalphabeta/CD19-depleted stem cell transplant. The chain is built from TRBV24-1 and TRBJ1-2; no firm D call. The source of this sequence is a female patient aged 2 to 10 who had a stem cell transplant for aplastic anemia, so the T cells may come from the graft donor. The CDR3 coding sequence is TGTGCCACCAGTGATTCTGGTTTATCGATCAATGGCTACACCTTC. This translates into CATSDSGLSINGYTF.